This is a list of T cell receptor beta chains from one sample in a study of cytomegalovirus exposure and HLA in healthy donors. The data were produced by immunoSEQ multiplex PCR, yet TCRdb's version contains in-frame clones alone and is incomplete. The sample lists 70,000 or so clones; around 68% were seen once. Sequenced sample: PBMCs. The source is a woman aged 25 to 45 in good health and CMV-seronegative. Each CDR3 is given without its conserved first and last residue. A D gene is named only where the DNA matches it firmly.

v_call	d_call	cdr3_aa
TRBV5-8	TRBD1	ASRRTGRTEQY
TRBV9	TRBD2	ASSVGTSGDSYEQY
TRBV4-1	.	ASSQDSLARQPQH
TRBV4-1	.	ASSQAPWGPNTGELF
TRBV30	TRBD1	AQDRSSGNTIY
TRBV11-2	TRBD1	ASSTIGTGEKLF
TRBV9	TRBD1	ASSVRDREGGHT
TRBV18	.	ASSPMGARAGELF
TRBV19	.	ASHRGQETQY
TRBV5-6	.	ASSLGNDRLYTDTQY
TRBV4-2	TRBD2	ASSRETSGVVYNEQF
TRBV7-2	TRBD2	ASSPPGGSYEQY
TRBV10-2	.	ASRALTENTEAF
TRBV30	.	AWSEQGITEAF
TRBV10-3	TRBD1	AIRGTVYNSPLH
TRBV7-3	TRBD1	ASSLTGTYNEQF
TRBV30	.	AWSAGQTTYSSTDTQY
TRBV28	TRBD1	ASSSYGTGAKNEAF
TRBV28	.	ASSLMGRNQPQH
TRBV4-1	TRBD1	ASSQQFQGAREKLF
TRBV9	.	ASSVESHEQF
TRBV5-1	.	ASSLERGSYNEQF
TRBV25-1	.	ASSESSLGGRIISEAF
TRBV27	.	ASSLALAGEQY
TRBV5-1	.	ASSDTSGNTIY
TRBV14	.	ASSTGYGYT
TRBV19	.	ASSAGTGTSTDTQY